This T cell receptor (beta chain) comes out of a study of low-dose radiotherapy and immunotherapy resistance in tumors. As for the study in general: Cohort 1 was given 0.5 Gy fractions every 2 weeks, 6.5 Gy in total. The regimen for patients comprised intravenous nivolumab 240 mg every two weeks plus intravenous ipilimumab 1 mg/kg every six weeks. A dose of 300 mg of oral aspirin was taken by patients daily for four cycles from cycle 1 day 1.

The CDR3 is made up of 20 amino acids. V shed 0 bases and J 6 bases; nucleotides not matched to a gene: 18. CDR1 is SQVTM and CDR2 is ANQGSEA in the germline V gene. With TRAV- and TRBV-specific primers, first-strand cDNA was made, covering the alpha and beta chains. Amplification of TCRs used a constant-region primer and V-primer adapter for about 18 PCR cycles. TCRdb re-called the reads through MiXCR, storing one row per CDR3 protein. The sample includes around 76,000 distinct CDR3 sequences, more than 25% seen only once; the top ten take approximately 10%. This clonotype has a count of ten or more. Time point denoted: before trial treatment. Treatment of the donors consisted of nivolumab and ipilimumab (plus aspirin, low-dose cyclophosphamide and low-dose radiotherapy).

The sample consisted of PBMCs, taken before treatment. This TCR came from a female donor with ovarian cancer. The rearrangement uses TRBV29-1 and TRBJ2-1; 12 nucleotides line up with TRBD2. The CDR3, as DNA: TGCAGCGTTGAAGAGGGCAGGGTCGGACTAGCGGGAATTTGGCTCAATGAGCAGTTCTTC. Translated: CSVEEGRVGLAGIWLNEQFF.